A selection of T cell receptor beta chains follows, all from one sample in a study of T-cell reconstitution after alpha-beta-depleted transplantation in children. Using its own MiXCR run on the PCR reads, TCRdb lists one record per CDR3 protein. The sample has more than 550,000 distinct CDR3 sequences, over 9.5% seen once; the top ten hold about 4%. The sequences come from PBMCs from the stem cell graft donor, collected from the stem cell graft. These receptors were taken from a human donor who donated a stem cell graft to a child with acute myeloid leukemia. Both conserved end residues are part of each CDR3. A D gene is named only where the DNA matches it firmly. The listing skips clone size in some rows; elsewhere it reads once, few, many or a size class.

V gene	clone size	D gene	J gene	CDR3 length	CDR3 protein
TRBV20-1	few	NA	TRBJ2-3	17	CSARKPPGGVSTDTQYF
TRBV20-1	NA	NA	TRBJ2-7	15	CSASLLSGARYEQYF
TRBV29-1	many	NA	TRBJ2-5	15	CSVTPWGATQETQYF
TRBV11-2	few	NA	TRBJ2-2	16	CASSFRTITNTGELFF
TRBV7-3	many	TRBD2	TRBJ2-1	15	CASSLPGLGNNEQFF
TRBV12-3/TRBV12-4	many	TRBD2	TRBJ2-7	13	CASSSGSTYEQYF
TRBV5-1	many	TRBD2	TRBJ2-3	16	CASSSASGRLSDTQYF
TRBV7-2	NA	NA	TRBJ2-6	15	CASSPTHVGANVLTF
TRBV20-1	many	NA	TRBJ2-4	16	CSARTGVEIAKNIQYF
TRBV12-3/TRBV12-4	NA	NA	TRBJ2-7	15	CASSGVISGAYEQYF
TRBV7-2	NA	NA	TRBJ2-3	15	CASSLGGLPTDTQYF
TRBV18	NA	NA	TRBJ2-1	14	CASSLSLQYNEQFF
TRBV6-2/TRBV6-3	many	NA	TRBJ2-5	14	CASSLRLRQETQYF
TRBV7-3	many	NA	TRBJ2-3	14	CASSLGGLTDTQYF
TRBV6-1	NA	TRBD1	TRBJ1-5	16	CASSGRAGGGNQPQHF
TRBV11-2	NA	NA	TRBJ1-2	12	CASSFQGHGYTF
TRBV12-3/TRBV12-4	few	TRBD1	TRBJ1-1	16	CASSRETGTGGTEAFF
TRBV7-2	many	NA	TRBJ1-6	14	CASSLLGGNSPLHF
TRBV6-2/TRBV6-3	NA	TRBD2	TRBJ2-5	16	CASSSNRLASWETQYF
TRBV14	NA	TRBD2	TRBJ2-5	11	CASGLAKTQYF
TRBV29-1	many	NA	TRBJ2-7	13	CSATTSVGGGQYF
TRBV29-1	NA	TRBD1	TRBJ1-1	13	CSVPGTGSTEAFF
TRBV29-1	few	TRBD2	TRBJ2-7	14	CSVDRLAGANEQYF
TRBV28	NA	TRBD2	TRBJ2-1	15	CASRLGLADSNEQFF
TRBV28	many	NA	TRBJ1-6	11	CATRTTSPLHF
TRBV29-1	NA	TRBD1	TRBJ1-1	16	CSVDLPGTGVGTEAFF
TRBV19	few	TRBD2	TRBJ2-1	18	CASTSMAPGTSGYNEQFF
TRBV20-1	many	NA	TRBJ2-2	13	CSAPTENTGELFF
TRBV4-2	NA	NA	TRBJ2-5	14	CASSQEGSGFTQYF
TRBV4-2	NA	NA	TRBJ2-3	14	CASSQGPGTDTQYF
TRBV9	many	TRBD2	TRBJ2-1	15	CASSVQTSDYNEQFF
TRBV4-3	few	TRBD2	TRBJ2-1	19	CASSQDLWREGQIHNEQFF
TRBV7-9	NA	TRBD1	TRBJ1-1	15	CASSTRQGPDTEAFF
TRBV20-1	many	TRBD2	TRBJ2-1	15	CSARVASGLYNEQFF
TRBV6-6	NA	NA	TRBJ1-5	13	CASTFLNNQPQHF
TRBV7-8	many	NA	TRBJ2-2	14	CASRRSGNTGELFF
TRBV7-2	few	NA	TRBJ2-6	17	CASSKRRIPSGANVLTF
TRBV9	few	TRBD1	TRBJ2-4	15	CASSITTGVKNIQYF
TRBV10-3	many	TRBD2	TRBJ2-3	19	CATELGLAGGVSEADTQYF
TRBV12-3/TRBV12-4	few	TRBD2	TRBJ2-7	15	CASAWGIAGEDEQYF
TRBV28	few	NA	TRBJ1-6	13	CASSGYHNSPLHF
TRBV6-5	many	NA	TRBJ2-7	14	CASSYRASVYEQYF
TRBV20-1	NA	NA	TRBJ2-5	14	CSARVQDGRETQYF
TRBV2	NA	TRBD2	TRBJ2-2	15	CASSEAGGNTGELFF
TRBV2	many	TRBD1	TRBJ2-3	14	CASTHRGRTDTQYF
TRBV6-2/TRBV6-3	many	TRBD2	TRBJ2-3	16	CASSLTSGRASDTQYF
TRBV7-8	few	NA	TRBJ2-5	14	CASSPRLGPETQYF
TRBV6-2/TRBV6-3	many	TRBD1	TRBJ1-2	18	CASSFRWDSLNVDYGYTF
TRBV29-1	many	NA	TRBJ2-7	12	CSVEGERYEQYF
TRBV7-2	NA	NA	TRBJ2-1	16	CASSLEFDGMEGEQFF
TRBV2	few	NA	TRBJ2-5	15	CASSDFGNSGETQYF
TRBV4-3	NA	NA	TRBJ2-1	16	CASSRRGPLGENEQFF
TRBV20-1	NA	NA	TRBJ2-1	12	CSARERYNEQFF
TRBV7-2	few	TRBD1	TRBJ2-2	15	CASSRDRLYTGELFF
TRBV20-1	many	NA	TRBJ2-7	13	CSASPGAISEQYF